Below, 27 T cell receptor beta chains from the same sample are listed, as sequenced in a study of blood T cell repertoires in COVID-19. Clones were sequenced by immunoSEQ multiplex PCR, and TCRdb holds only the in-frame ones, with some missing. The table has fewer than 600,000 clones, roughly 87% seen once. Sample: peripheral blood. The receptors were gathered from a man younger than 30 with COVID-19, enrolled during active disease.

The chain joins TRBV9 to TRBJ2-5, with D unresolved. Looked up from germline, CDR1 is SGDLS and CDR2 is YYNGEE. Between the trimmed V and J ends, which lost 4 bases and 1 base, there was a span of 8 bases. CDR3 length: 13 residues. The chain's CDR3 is CASSPGSQETQYF. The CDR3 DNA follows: TGTGCCAGCAGCCCTGGCAGCCAAGAGACCCAGTACTTC.

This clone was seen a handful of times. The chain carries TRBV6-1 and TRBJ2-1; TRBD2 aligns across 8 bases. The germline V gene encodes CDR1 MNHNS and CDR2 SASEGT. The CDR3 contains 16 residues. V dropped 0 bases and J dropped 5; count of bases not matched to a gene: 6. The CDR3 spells CASSEALGLANNEQFF. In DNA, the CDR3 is TGTGCCAGCAGTGAAGCGCTTGGACTAGCTAACAATGAGCAGTTCTTC.

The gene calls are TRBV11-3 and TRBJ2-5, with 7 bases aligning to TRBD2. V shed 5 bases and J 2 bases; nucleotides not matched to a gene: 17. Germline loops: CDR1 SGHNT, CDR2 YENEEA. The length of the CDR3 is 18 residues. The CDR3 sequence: CASSLSLGRVRLQETQYF. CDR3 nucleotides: TGTGCCAGCAGCCTATCCCTAGGGAGGGTGAGACTTCAAGAGACCCAGTACTTC.

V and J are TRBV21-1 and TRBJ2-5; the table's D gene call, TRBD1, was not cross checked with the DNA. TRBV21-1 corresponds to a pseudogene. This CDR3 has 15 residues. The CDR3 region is CASSKVDSYQETQYF. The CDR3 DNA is TGTGCCAGCAGCAAAGTAGACAGCTACCAAGAGACCCAGTACTTC.

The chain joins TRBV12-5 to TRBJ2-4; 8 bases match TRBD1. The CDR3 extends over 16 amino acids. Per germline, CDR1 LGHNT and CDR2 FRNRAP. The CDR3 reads CAQAPGTGLSKNIQYF. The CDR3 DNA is TGTGCCCAGGCCCCCGGGACAGGTCTTTCCAAAAACATTCAGTACTTC.

CDR3 nucleotides: TGTGCCAGCAGCTTAGGGGGACAAGGAAACATTCAGTACTTC. Amino acids: CASSLGGQGNIQYF. V and J are TRBV11-2 and TRBJ2-4, with D possibly matching TRBD1 (6 bases). Germline CDR1 and CDR2: SGHAT and FQNNGV. Trimming took 1 base from V and 6 from J, leaving 10 bases between them. The CDR3 has 14 residues.

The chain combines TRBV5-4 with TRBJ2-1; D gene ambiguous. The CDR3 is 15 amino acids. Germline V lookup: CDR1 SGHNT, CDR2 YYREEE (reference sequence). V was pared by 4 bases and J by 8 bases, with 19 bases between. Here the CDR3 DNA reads TGTGCCAGCAGCCAAAACCCCCAGGTGGGCGATGAGCAGTTCTTC. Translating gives CASSQNPQVGDEQFF.

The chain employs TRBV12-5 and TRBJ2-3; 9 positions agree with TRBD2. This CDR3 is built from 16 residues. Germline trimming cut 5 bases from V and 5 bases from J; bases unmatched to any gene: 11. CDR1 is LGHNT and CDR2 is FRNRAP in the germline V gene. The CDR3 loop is CASGAPLAGTRDTQYF. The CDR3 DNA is TGTGCTAGTGGTGCCCCTCTAGCGGGGACTAGAGATACGCAGTATTTT.

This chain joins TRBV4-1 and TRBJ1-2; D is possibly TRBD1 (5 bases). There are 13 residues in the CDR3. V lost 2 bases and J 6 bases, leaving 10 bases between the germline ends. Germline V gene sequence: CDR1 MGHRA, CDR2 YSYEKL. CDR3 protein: CASSQSARDGYTF. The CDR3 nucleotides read TGCGCCAGCAGCCAATCGGCCAGGGATGGCTACACCTTC.

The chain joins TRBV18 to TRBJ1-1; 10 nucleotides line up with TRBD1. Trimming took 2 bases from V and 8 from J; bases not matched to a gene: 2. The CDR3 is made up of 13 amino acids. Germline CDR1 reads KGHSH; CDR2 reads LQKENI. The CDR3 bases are TGTGCCAGCTCACCATTGGACAGGGGGGAAGCTTTCTTT. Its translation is CASSPLDRGEAFF.

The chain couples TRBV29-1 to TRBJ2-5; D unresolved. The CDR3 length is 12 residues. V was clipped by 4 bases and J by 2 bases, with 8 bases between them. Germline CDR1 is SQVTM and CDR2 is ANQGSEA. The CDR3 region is CSVAARQETQYF. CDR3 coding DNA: TGCAGCGTTGCAGCTAGGCAAGAGACCCAGTACTTC.

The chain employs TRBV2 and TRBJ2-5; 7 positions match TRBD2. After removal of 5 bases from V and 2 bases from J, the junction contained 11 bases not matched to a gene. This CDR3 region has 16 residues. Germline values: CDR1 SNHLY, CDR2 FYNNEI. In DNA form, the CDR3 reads TGTGCCAGCAGTCTACTGGGCGGGGGACGACAAGAGACCCAGTACTTC. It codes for CASSLLGGGRQETQYF.

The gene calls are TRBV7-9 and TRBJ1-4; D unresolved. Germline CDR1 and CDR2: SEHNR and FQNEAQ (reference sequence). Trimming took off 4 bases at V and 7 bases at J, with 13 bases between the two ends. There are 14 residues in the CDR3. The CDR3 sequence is CASSSTDTFEKLFF. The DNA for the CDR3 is TGTGCCAGCAGCTCCACAGACACCTTTGAAAAACTGTTTTTT.

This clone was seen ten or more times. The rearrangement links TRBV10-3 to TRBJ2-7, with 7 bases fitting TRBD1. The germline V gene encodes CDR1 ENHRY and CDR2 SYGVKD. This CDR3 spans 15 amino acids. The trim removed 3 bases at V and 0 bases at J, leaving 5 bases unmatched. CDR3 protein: CAISDPGTDSYEQYF. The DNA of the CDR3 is TGTGCCATCAGTGACCCCGGGACAGACTCCTACGAGCAGTACTTC.

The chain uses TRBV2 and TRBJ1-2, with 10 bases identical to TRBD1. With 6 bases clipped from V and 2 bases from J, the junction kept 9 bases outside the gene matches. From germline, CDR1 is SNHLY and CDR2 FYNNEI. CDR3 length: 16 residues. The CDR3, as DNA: TGTGCCAGCAGGGCAGGGACAGGGGTCCTAAACTATGGCTACACCTTC. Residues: CASRAGTGVLNYGYTF.

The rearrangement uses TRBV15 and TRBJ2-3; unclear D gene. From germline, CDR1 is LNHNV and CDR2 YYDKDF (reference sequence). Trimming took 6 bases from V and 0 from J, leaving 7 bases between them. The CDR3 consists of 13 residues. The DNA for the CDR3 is TGTGCCACCAGTCTTTCTAGCACAGATACGCAGTATTTT. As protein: CATSLSSTDTQYF.

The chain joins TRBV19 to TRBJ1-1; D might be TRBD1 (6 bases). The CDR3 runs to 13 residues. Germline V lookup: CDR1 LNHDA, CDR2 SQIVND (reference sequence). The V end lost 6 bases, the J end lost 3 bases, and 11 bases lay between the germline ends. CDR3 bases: TGTGCCAGTAGAAAGGACAGAGACACTGAAGCTTTCTTT. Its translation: CASRKDRDTEAFF.

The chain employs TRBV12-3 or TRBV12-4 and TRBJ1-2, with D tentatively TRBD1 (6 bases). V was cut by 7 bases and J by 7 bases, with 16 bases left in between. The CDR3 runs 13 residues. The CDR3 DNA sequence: TGTGCCAGCACCCCAACAGGGTTTAGTGGCTACACCTTC. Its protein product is CASTPTGFSGYTF.

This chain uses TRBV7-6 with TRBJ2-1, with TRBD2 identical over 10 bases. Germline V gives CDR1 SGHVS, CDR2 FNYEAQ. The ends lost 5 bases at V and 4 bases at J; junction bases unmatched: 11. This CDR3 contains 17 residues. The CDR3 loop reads CASSLRASGSSYNEQFF. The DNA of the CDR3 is TGTGCCAGCAGCCTACGCGCTAGCGGGAGTTCGTACAATGAGCAGTTCTTC.

The CDR3 DNA follows: TGTGCCAGCAGCTTGTTTATTGGCAGGGCTGATGGCTACACCTTC. Its translation: CASSLFIGRADGYTF. The V and J genes are TRBV5-6 and TRBJ1-2, with D possibly matching TRBD1 (5 bases). Germline CDR1 and CDR2: SGHDT and YYEEEE. The CDR3 consists of 15 residues. Trimming removed 1 base at V and 6 bases at J, with 16 bases between.

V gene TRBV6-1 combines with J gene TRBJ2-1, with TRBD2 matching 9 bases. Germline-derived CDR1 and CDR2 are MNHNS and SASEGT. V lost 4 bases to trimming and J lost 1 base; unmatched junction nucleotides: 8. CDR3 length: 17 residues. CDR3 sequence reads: CASSVTSGGESYNEQFF. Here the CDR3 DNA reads TGTGCCAGCAGTGTGACTAGCGGAGGGGAATCCTACAATGAGCAGTTCTTC.

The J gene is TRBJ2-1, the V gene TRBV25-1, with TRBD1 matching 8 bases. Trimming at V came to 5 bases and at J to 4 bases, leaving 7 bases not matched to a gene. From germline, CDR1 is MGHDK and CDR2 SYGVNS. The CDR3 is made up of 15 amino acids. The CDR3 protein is CASSQGTGPYNEQFF. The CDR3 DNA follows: TGTGCCAGCAGTCAAGGGACAGGCCCGTACAATGAGCAGTTCTTC.

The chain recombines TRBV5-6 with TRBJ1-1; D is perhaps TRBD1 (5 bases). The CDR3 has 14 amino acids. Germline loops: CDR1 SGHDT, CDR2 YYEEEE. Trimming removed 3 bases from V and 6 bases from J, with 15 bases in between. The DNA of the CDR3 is TGTGCCAGCAGCTACCGGGGGATCGGGCCTGAAGCTTTCTTT. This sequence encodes CASSYRGIGPEAFF. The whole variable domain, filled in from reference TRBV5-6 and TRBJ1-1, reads DAGVTQSPTHLIKTRGQQVTLRCSPKSGHDTVSWYQQALGQGPQFIFQYYEEEERQRGNFPDRFSGHQFPNYSSELNVNALLLGDSALYLCASSYRGIGPEAFFGQGTRLTVV.

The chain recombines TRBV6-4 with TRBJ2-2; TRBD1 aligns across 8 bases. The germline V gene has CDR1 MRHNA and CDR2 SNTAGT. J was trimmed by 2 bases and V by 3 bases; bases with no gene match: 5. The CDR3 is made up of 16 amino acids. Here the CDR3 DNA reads TGTGCCAGCAGTGAAATAGGACAGGGAAACACCGGGGAGCTGTTTTTT. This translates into CASSEIGQGNTGELFF.

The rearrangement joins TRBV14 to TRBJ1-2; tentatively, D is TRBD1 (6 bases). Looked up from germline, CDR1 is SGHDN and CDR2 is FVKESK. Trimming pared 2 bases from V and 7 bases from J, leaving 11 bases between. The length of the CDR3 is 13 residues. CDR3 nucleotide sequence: TGTGCCAGCAGCCAAACAGGGTTTGGTGGCTACACCTTC. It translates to CASSQTGFGGYTF.

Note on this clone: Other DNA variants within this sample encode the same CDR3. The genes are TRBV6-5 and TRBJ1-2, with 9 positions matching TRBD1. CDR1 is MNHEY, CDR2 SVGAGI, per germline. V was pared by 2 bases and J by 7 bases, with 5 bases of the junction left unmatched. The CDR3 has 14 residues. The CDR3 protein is CASSYTGQGAGYTF. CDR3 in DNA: TGTGCCAGCAGTTACACGGGACAGGGAGCTGGCTACACCTTC.

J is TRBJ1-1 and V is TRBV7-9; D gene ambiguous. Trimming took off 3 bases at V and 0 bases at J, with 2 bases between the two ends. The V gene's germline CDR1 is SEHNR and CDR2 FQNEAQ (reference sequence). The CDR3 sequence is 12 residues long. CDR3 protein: CASSFLNTEAFF. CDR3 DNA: TGTGCCAGCAGCTTCTTGAACACTGAAGCTTTCTTT.